A single sample gave rise to the 21 T cell receptor beta chains below, sequenced in a study of graft-versus-host responses after intestinal transplantation. Repertoires were generated with immunoSEQ multiplex PCR, while TCRdb's copy carries only in-frame clones and drops some. The table has 98,000 or so clones, more than 70% seen once. The material sequenced was PBMCs, taken 255 days after intestinal transplant. Every receptor here comes from a human patient who received an intestinal transplant, so some T cells may come from the graft donor.

V is TRBV2 and J is TRBJ2-2; no clear D gene. V shed 6 bases and J shed 5 bases, with 16 bases lying between them. The CDR3 covers 15 residues. The germline CDR1 and CDR2 sequences are SNHLY and FYNNEI. The CDR3 region has the DNA TGTGCCAGCAGGTCGGTGACTGTTGGGACCGGGGAGCTGTTTTTT. As protein: CASRSVTVGTGELFF.

J is TRBJ2-7 and V is TRBV2; a weak D match, TRBD2 (6 bases). In germline, CDR1 is SNHLY, CDR2 FYNNEI. The CDR3 has 12 amino acids. V shed 8 bases and J shed 4 bases, with 12 bases lying between them. CDR3 region: CASRTSSYEQYF. CDR3 bases: TGTGCCAGCCGAACTAGCAGTTACGAGCAGTACTTC.

The gene calls are TRBV5-1 and TRBJ2-6, with D perhaps matching TRBD1 (6 bases). V shed 4 bases and J shed 1 base, with 15 bases lying between them. This CDR3 spans 17 amino acids. CDR1 and CDR2 from the germline V gene are SGHRS and YFSETQ. The CDR3 region has the DNA TGCGCCAGCAGCCCCTCTGGGACACTATCTGGGGCCAACGTCCTGACTTTC. Translation: CASSPSGTLSGANVLTF.

CDR3 nucleotides: TGTGCCAGCAGGGCTCTGGGTCAGAACACTGAAGCTTTCTTT. It yields the protein CASRALGQNTEAFF. The V call is TRBV6-6, the J call TRBJ1-1; D is undetermined. Germline CDR1 is MNHNY and CDR2 is SVGAGI (reference sequence). With 6 bases removed from V and 1 base from J, the gap between germline ends came to 12 bases. The CDR3 has 14 amino acids.

This clone was counted a single time. The chain couples TRBV6-5 to TRBJ2-7; the D gene is possibly TRBD1 (6 bases). Trimming left V 2 bases short and J 3 bases short, with 14 bases between. Germline lookup yields CDR1 MNHEY and CDR2 SVGAGI. The CDR3 is made up of 15 amino acids. The CDR3 DNA reads TGTGCCAGCAGTTACCTAGGGACATCTTTCTACGAGCAGTACTTC. Its translation: CASSYLGTSFYEQYF.

The chain links TRBV4-1 to TRBJ2-5, with TRBD2 matching over 13 bases. The CDR3 extends over 15 amino acids. V lost 1 base to trimming and J lost 5 bases; unmatched junction nucleotides: 1. The germline V gene has CDR1 MGHRA and CDR2 YSYEKL. DNA for the CDR3: TGCGCCAGCAGCCAAGCACTAGCGGGAGGGGAGACCCAGTACTTC. Translated: CASSQALAGGETQYF.

A note on this clone: The same CDR3 is also encoded by other DNA sequences in this sample. The rearrangement uses TRBV28 and TRBJ1-5, with D possibly being TRBD1 (6 bases). Germline V gene data show CDR1 as MDHEN and CDR2 as SYDVKM. V was clipped by 6 bases and J by 6 bases, with 9 bases between them. The CDR3 runs to 12 residues. CDR3 in amino acids: CASRQGSQPQHF. CDR3 nucleotide sequence: TGTGCCAGCAGGCAGGGGAGTCAGCCCCAGCATTTT.

This chain connects TRBV13 to TRBJ2-1; 12 bases align to TRBD2. This CDR3 comprises 16 residues. V lost 5 bases and J lost 6; bases outside the gene matches: 8. Per germline, CDR1 PRHDT and CDR2 FYEKMQ (reference sequence). The CDR3 DNA reads as TGTGCCAGCAGCACCCCTAGCGGGGGGGCCCTCAATGAGCAGTTCTTC. Translation gives CASSTPSGGALNEQFF.

The chain is built from TRBV2 and TRBJ1-1; no firm D call. CDR1 and CDR2 from the germline V gene are SNHLY and FYNNEI. Trimming shortened V by 4 bases and J by 1 base, and 7 bases separated the two germline ends. The CDR3 runs to 13 residues. DNA of the CDR3: TGTGCCAGCAGTGTCGAAAAGAACACTGAAGCTTTCTTT. This sequence encodes CASSVEKNTEAFF.

The rearrangement joins TRBV15 to TRBJ1-4, with a possible D match to TRBD1 (5 bases). This CDR3 region has 15 residues. The V and J ends lost 0 bases and 7 bases respectively, with 12 bases between them. Germline lookup yields CDR1 LNHNV and CDR2 YYDKDF (reference sequence). CDR3 DNA: TGTGCCACCAGCAGAGACAGGGAAGGCAGTGAAAAACTGTTTTTT. Translation gives CATSRDREGSEKLFF. Based on the CDR3 plus reference TRBV15 and TRBJ1-4, the full variable domain is DAMVIQNPRYQVTQFGKPVTLSCSQTLNHNVMYWYQQKSSQAPKLLFHYYDKDFNNEADTPDNFQSRRPNTSFCFLDIRSPGLGDTAMYLCATSRDREGSEKLFFGSGTQLSVL.

J is TRBJ1-2 and V is TRBV27; D not certain. Germline loops: CDR1 MNHEY, CDR2 SMNVEV (reference sequence). Trimming cost V 4 bases and J 3 bases, with 9 bases left between them. This CDR3 is 13 amino acids long. The CDR3 protein is CASSSDGYYGYTF. The CDR3 bases are TGTGCCAGCAGTTCGGACGGATACTATGGCTACACCTTC.

The V and J genes are TRBV28 and TRBJ2-3; TRBD2 matches at 11 bases. Germline V gene lookup returns CDR1 MDHEN and CDR2 SYDVKM. Trimming removed 6 bases from V and 0 bases from J; junction bases left unmatched: 11. The CDR3 has 18 residues. The DNA of the CDR3 is TGTGCCAGCAGCCCAACTAGCGGGAGTTACGGTAGCACAGATACGCAGTATTTT. Translated: CASSPTSGSYGSTDTQYF.

This clone was observed once. The chain combines TRBV9 with TRBJ2-7, with 11 nucleotides matching TRBD2. This CDR3 has 16 amino acids. Germline CDR1 is SGDLS and CDR2 is YYNGEE. V was pared by 0 bases and J by 4 bases, with 6 bases of the junction left unmatched. In DNA, the CDR3 is TGTGCCAGCAGCGTAGGACCGACTAGCGGGACTTACGAGCAGTACTTC. Translated: CASSVGPTSGTYEQYF.

This clone has only one observation. The V call is TRBV10-1, the J call TRBJ1-2, with 7 positions matching TRBD1. Germline lookup yields CDR1 WNHNN and CDR2 SYGVQD (reference sequence). Losses at the gene ends were 4 bases for V and 6 bases for J; bases not matched to a gene: 5. The CDR3 has 13 amino acids. CDR3 in amino acids: CASSVRQGDGYTF. The CDR3, as DNA: TGCGCCAGCAGTGTCCGACAGGGAGATGGCTACACCTTC.

The rearrangement links TRBV29-1 to TRBJ2-3; D unresolved. The V gene's germline CDR1 is SQVTM and CDR2 ANQGSEA. V dropped 8 bases and J dropped 0 bases, with 15 bases sitting between them. The CDR3 is 14 amino acids. The CDR3 DNA follows: TGCAGCCTGAGTAGAGTCGCTAGCACAGATACGCAGTATTTT. It specifies CSLSRVASTDTQYF.

The J gene is TRBJ2-7, the V gene TRBV19; D might be TRBD2 (5 bases). The CDR3 totals 14 residues. CDR1 and CDR2 from the germline V gene are LNHDA and SQIVND (reference sequence). Deletions cut 6 bases from V and 5 bases from J, with 17 bases between. CDR3 DNA: TGTGCCAGTAGCGACCCTCCCACCGGGAACGAGCAGTACTTC. As protein: CASSDPPTGNEQYF. Using reference TRBV19 and TRBJ2-7 for the parts outside the CDR3, the full variable domain is DGGITQSPKYLFRKEGQNVTLSCEQNLNHDAMYWYRQDPGQGLRLIYYSQIVNDFQKGDIAEGYSVSREKKESFPLTVTSAQKNPTAFYLCASSDPPTGNEQYFGPGTRLTVT.

The chain has TRBV5-5 and TRBJ1-2, with a tentative D call TRBD1 (5 bases). This CDR3 has 14 amino acids. CDR1 and CDR2 from the germline V gene are SGHKS and YYEKEE (reference sequence). V gave up 8 bases and J gave up 6 bases, with 20 bases separating them. The CDR3, as DNA: TGTGCCAGTCGCGGACGGGGCAAAGGAAATGGCTACACCTTC. Its protein is CASRGRGKGNGYTF.

V gene TRBV29-1 combines with J gene TRBJ1-1, with D possibly being TRBD1 (5 bases). V was pared by 5 bases and J by 4 bases, with 20 bases between. The CDR3 covers 15 residues. Germline V CDR1 and CDR2: SQVTM, ANQGSEA. CDR3 loop: CSVWQGAIGFTEAFF. In nucleotides, the CDR3 is TGCAGCGTTTGGCAGGGCGCGATAGGATTCACTGAAGCTTTCTTT.

The chain uses TRBV5-1 and TRBJ2-1; D is perhaps TRBD1 (5 bases). V was trimmed by 1 base and J by 6 bases, leaving 11 bases between them. The length of the CDR3 is 14 residues. Germline V gene data show CDR1 as SGHRS and CDR2 as YFSETQ. CDR3 protein: CASSLTGPSNEQFF. CDR3 nucleotides: TGCGCCAGCAGCTTGACAGGACCTAGCAATGAGCAGTTCTTC.

The chain couples TRBV11-3 to TRBJ1-1, with unresolved D. The CDR3 totals 12 residues. The germline gives CDR1 SGHNT, CDR2 YENEEA. V lost 2 bases and J 7 bases, leaving 8 bases between the germline ends. CDR3 loop: CASSLTGVEAFF. DNA of the CDR3: TGTGCCAGCAGCTTAACCGGGGTTGAAGCTTTCTTT.

The CDR3 protein is CASSAWGAAKNIQYF. CDR3 DNA sequence: TGTGCCAGCAGTGCTTGGGGGGCGGCCAAAAACATTCAGTACTTC. V usage is TRBV6-1 and J usage is TRBJ2-4; D is possibly TRBD1 or TRBD2 (6 bases each). Germline CDR1 reads MNHNS; CDR2 reads SASEGT. This CDR3 has 15 residues. Trimming took 4 bases from V and 1 from J, leaving 11 bases between them.